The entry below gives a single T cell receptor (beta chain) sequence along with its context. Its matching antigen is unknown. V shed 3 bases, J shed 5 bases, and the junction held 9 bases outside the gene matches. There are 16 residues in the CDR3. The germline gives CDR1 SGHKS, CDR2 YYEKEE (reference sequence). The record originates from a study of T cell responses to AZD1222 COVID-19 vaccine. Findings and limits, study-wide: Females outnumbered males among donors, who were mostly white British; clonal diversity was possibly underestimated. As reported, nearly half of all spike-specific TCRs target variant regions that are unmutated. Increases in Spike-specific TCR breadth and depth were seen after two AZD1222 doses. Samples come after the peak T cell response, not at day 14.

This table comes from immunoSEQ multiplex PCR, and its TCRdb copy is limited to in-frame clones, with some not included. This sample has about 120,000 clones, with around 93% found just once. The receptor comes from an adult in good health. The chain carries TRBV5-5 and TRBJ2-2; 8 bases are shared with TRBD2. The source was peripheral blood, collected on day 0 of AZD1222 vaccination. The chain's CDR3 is CASSSEAGVATGELFF. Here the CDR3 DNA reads TGTGCCAGCAGCTCGGAAGCGGGAGTAGCTACCGGGGAGCTGTTTTTT.